This is a list of T cell receptor beta chains from one sample in a study of PD-L1 blockade in urothelial cancer. This table comes from immunoSEQ multiplex PCR, and its TCRdb copy is limited to in-frame clones, with some not included. The table lists about 95,000 clones, 80% to 90% of them singletons. The material was PBMCs, obtained around atezolizumab (anti-PD-L1) treatment. Source of these receptors: a man aged 55-75 years with urothelial cancer. Each CDR3 is given with its conserved first and last residue.

V	CDR3
TRBV4-2	CASSETETGDSGNTIYF
TRBV6-1	CASSDRGNTEAFF
TRBV5-1	CASSSQGNYGYTF
TRBV18	CASSPLAGGNYNEQFF
TRBV6-5	CASSFQGPVNEKLFF
TRBV4-3	CASSQVIGQELFF
TRBV9	CASSAGGRVNYGYTF
TRBV5-1	CASSSRGASTYEQYF
TRBV5-1	CASSGGAGVTDTQYF
TRBV5-1	CASSLGRPEKETQYF
TRBV4-1	CASSQVPGQGDQPQHF
TRBV15	CATSRPQGTQYF
TRBV6-1	CASSGDRAFSEAFF
TRBV9	CASSVATARGTEAFF
TRBV7-2	CASSLLPQQPQHF
TRBV6-1	CASGAAGYEQYF
TRBV28	CASSFRAGANVLTF
TRBV6-5	CASSSPAGGPGEQYF
TRBV7-9	CASSSPRQDYEQYF
TRBV7-2	CASSSPGTGGHGYTF
TRBV30	CAWRRASGAYEQYF
TRBV28	CASNPGLLNTEAFF
TRBV27	CASSLSSRSYEQYF
TRBV11-2	CASSLEGSNTEAFF
TRBV19	CASSIWGVREAFF
TRBV9	CASSVGTSGAGNTIYF
TRBV6-1	CASSEGQAGQYF
TRBV9	CASSFQGGRVNTGELFF
TRBV5-1	CASSLGGQRVTQYF
TRBV5-1	CASSPAGGNEQFF
TRBV7-6	CASSLVGGRTYNEQFF
TRBV9	CASSARGASGDTQYF
TRBV5-1	CASSLTSGGGELFF
TRBV7-2	CASSLVGGRGGNEQFF
TRBV11-2	CASSQGTDYGYTF
TRBV4-1	CASSRSDGVDSPLHF
TRBV10-1	CASSETGTGEEGYTF
TRBV7-8	CASSLQTLALNTEAFF
TRBV18	CASSTGTEEYF
TRBV29-1	CSVGEMNTEAFF
TRBV5-1	CASSLGHASGETQYF